This is a list of T cell receptor beta chains from one sample in a study of shared clonotypes between healthy human individuals. Repertoires were generated with immunoSEQ multiplex PCR, while TCRdb's copy carries only in-frame clones and drops some. The top ten hold around 1.7% of the sample, which has about 1.9 million clones, 90% to 95% seen once. The sample consisted of naive CD8+ T cells from PBMCs. The origin of the receptors is a man aged 18 to 29 in good health. Some clones in this sample may be carry-over from other donors' samples. The CDR3 runs from the conserved cysteine through the conserved F or W. The D gene is left open where the match is weak. The size field is filled for only some rows; it gives once, few, many or a size class.

J | size | V | D | CDR3 | DNA
TRBJ1-2 | NA | TRBV5-1 | NA | CASSLAPGDNYGYTF | TGCGCCAGCAGCTTGGCCCCAGGGGATAACTATGGCTACACCTTC
TRBJ2-7 | NA | TRBV19 | NA | CASSIENSYEQYF | TGTGCCAGTAGTATAGAGAACAGCTACGAGCAGTACTTC
TRBJ2-1 | NA | TRBV9 | TRBD2 | CASSVDLPGTRLNEQFF | TGTGCCAGCAGCGTAGATCTTCCCGGGACTAGGCTCAATGAGCAGTTCTTC
TRBJ2-5 | NA | TRBV7-9 | NA | CASSLVGRETQYF | TGTGCCAGCAGCTTAGTGGGCAGAGAGACCCAGTACTTC
TRBJ2-1 | NA | TRBV27 | NA | CASSLGNNEQFF | TGTGCCAGCAGCCTGGGCAACAATGAGCAGTTCTTC
TRBJ2-1 | once | TRBV2 | NA | CASSERVAGSSNEQFF | TGTGCCAGCAGTGAACGGGTGGCAGGTTCCTCGAATGAGCAGTTCTTC
TRBJ2-3 | NA | TRBV9 | TRBD2 | CASSVAARLAGFTDTQYF | TGTGCCAGCAGCGTAGCGGCCAGACTAGCGGGGTTCACAGATACGCAGTATTTT
TRBJ2-1 | NA | TRBV7-9 | NA | CASSPPLRDTSSYNEQFF | TGTGCCAGCAGCCCTCCTCTCCGGGACACGAGCTCCTACAATGAGCAGTTCTTC
TRBJ2-1 | NA | TRBV4-1 | NA | CASSLKEQTVGRFDSYNEQFF | TGCGCCAGCAGCCTAAAGGAACAGACGGTGGGACGGTTTGACTCCTACAATGAGCAGTTCTTC
TRBJ2-7 | NA | TRBV28 | NA | CATKQRGSELFGQYF | TGTGCCACCAAACAACGGGGATCCGAGCTTTTCGGGCAGTACTTC
TRBJ2-7 | NA | TRBV5-6 | NA | CASSLGGTPYEQYF | TGTGCCAGCAGCTTGGGAGGGACTCCCTACGAGCAGTACTTC
TRBJ1-1 | NA | TRBV6-1 | NA | CASSVLSNTEAFF | TGTGCCAGCAGTGTGCTGTCGAACACTGAAGCTTTCTTT
TRBJ2-5 | NA | TRBV11-2 | TRBD1 | CASSYGTRQGAREQYF | TGTGCCAGCAGCTACGGGACCAGACAGGGGGCGCGGGAGCAGTACTTC
TRBJ1-3 | NA | TRBV10-2 | TRBD1 | CASADRAGNTIYF | TGCGCCAGCGCTGACAGGGCTGGAAACACCATATATTTT
TRBJ2-1 | NA | TRBV6-5 | NA | CASSYSKFESYNEQFF | TGTGCCAGCAGTTACAGTAAGTTCGAGAGCTACAATGAGCAGTTCTTC
TRBJ1-2 | NA | TRBV6-5 | NA | CASSLNRWGNYGYTF | TGTGCCAGCAGCCTCAACCGGTGGGGGAACTATGGCTACACCTTC
TRBJ2-1 | NA | TRBV5-4 | TRBD2 | CASSDLGTTLLNEQFF | TGTGCCAGCAGCGATCTTGGGACTACCCTTCTCAATGAGCAGTTCTTC
TRBJ1-5 | NA | TRBV19 | TRBD1 | CASSMGGQRLGQPQHF | TGTGCCAGTAGTATGGGGGGACAGAGACTCGGTCAGCCCCAGCATTTT
TRBJ2-7 | NA | TRBV7-8 | TRBD2 | CASIKWEGATYEQYF | TGTGCCAGCATCAAATGGGAGGGAGCAACCTACGAGCAGTACTTC
TRBJ2-3 | NA | TRBV28 | TRBD2 | CASSPPGIAGATDTQYF | TGTGCCAGCAGCCCACCGGGGATAGCGGGAGCCACAGATACGCAGTATTTT
TRBJ1-5 | NA | TRBV7-9 | NA | CASRMAGSNQPQHF | TGTGCCAGCAGGATGGCGGGGAGCAATCAGCCCCAGCATTTT
TRBJ2-3 | NA | TRBV7-3 | NA | CASSLGFSTDTQYF | TGTGCCAGCAGCTTGGGTTTCAGCACAGATACGCAGTATTTT
TRBJ2-1 | NA | TRBV27 | TRBD2 | CASSLGLAGVPYNEQFF | TGTGCCAGCAGTTTGGGGCTAGCGGGAGTCCCTTACAATGAGCAGTTCTTC
TRBJ2-1 | NA | TRBV19 | NA | CASSILGYSTYNEQFF | TGTGCCAGTAGTATTCTTGGATACTCAACCTACAATGAGCAGTTCTTC
TRBJ2-2 | NA | TRBV19 | TRBD2 | CASSIALAWNTGELFF | TGTGCCAGTAGTATCGCACTAGCGTGGAACACCGGGGAGCTGTTTTTT
TRBJ2-7 | NA | TRBV29-1 | NA | CSVNGGARFSEQYF | TGCAGCGTTAATGGTGGGGCACGCTTCTCCGAGCAGTACTTC
TRBJ2-1 | once | TRBV4-3 | TRBD2 | CASSPGLAGANEQFF | TGCGCCAGCAGCCCCGGACTAGCGGGAGCTAATGAGCAGTTCTTC
TRBJ2-5 | NA | TRBV27 | TRBD1 | CASSFVQGVQQYF | TGTGCCAGCAGTTTCGTACAGGGGGTACAGCAGTACTTC
TRBJ1-2 | NA | TRBV4-3 | NA | CASSQEGPRGSLYGYTF | TGCGCCAGCAGCCAAGAGGGGCCCCGGGGGTCACTCTATGGCTACACCTTC
TRBJ2-5 | NA | TRBV6-5 | TRBD1 | CASSPRGQGETQYF | TGTGCCAGCAGTCCTAGGGGGCAGGGAGAGACCCAGTACTTC
TRBJ1-1 | NA | TRBV28 | NA | CASSFGLEAFF | TGTGCCAGCAGTTTTGGGCTTGAAGCTTTCTTT
TRBJ1-4 | NA | TRBV30 | NA | CAWGTEQTNEKLFF | TGTGCCTGGGGTACGGAGCAGACTAATGAAAAACTGTTTTTT
TRBJ2-5 | NA | TRBV12-5 | NA | CASGLVRDNQETQYF | TGTGCTAGTGGTTTGGTACGGGACAACCAAGAGACCCAGTACTTC
TRBJ2-7 | NA | TRBV19 | TRBD2 | CASSIGAGGTYEQYF | TGTGCCAGTAGTATAGGGGCGGGAGGGACCTACGAGCAGTACTTC
TRBJ2-7 | NA | TRBV27 | NA | CASGWDYEQYF | TGTGCCAGCGGTTGGGACTACGAGCAGTACTTC
TRBJ1-2 | NA | TRBV28 | NA | CASSPNYPWAGVDYGYTF | TGTGCCAGCAGTCCTAACTACCCCTGGGCAGGGGTTGACTATGGCTACACCTTC
TRBJ2-2 | NA | TRBV19 | TRBD1 | CASSITGGTGELFF | TGTGCCAGTAGTATCACAGGGGGCACCGGGGAGCTGTTTTTT
TRBJ2-7 | NA | TRBV5-4 | TRBD2 | CASSLGPPEREGPYEQYF | TGTGCCAGCAGCTTGGGCCCCCCTGAGCGGGAGGGTCCCTACGAGCAGTACTTC
TRBJ2-5 | NA | TRBV6-1 | NA | CASSEGTLLQETQYF | TGTGCCAGCAGTGAAGGGACACTCCTGCAAGAGACCCAGTACTTC
TRBJ1-1 | NA | TRBV28 | NA | CASRPRGGHEAFF | TGTGCCAGCAGGCCCAGAGGGGGGCATGAAGCTTTCTTT
TRBJ2-3 | NA | TRBV2 | NA | CASSEYRPTSDTQYF | TGTGCCAGCAGTGAATATCGGCCTACTTCAGATACGCAGTATTTT
TRBJ2-2 | NA | TRBV18 | TRBD2 | CASSIAGGPNTGELFF | TGTGCCAGCTCGATAGCGGGAGGGCCGAACACCGGGGAGCTGTTTTTT
TRBJ2-3 | NA | TRBV7-3 | TRBD2 | CASSLTPSGSSADTQYF | TGTGCCAGCAGCTTAACGCCTAGCGGGAGCAGCGCAGATACGCAGTATTTT
TRBJ1-5 | NA | TRBV29-1 | TRBD1 | CSVGDSGTGQPQHF | TGCAGCGTTGGGGACAGTGGGACCGGGCAGCCCCAGCATTTT
TRBJ2-2 | NA | TRBV7-3 | NA | CASSSMPRSFNTGELFF | TGTGCCAGCAGCTCCATGCCCAGGTCCTTCAACACCGGGGAGCTGTTTTTT
TRBJ2-7 | NA | TRBV19 | NA | CASSIDHWSNYEQYF | TGTGCCAGTAGTATAGATCATTGGTCCAACTACGAGCAGTACTTC
TRBJ1-5 | once | TRBV27 | NA | CASSYRDRDQPQHF | TGTGCCAGCAGTTATAGGGATAGGGATCAGCCCCAGCATTTT
TRBJ1-1 | NA | TRBV10-3 | TRBD1 | CAISEPTQGVTEAFF | TGTGCCATCAGTGAACCAACACAGGGGGTCACTGAAGCTTTCTTT
TRBJ2-7 | NA | TRBV5-1 | NA | CASSLAVGYEQYF | TGCGCCAGCAGCTTGGCCGTGGGTTACGAGCAGTACTTC